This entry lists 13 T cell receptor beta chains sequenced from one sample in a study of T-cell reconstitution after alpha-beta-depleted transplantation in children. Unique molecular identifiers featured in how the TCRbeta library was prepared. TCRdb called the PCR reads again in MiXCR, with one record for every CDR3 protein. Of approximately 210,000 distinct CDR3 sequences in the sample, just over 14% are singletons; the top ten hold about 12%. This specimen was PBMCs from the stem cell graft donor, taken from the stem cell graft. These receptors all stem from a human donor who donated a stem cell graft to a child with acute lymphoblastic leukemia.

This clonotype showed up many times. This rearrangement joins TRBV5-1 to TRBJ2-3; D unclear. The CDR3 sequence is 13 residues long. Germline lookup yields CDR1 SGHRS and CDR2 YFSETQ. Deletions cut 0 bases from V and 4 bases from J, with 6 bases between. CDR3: CASSLDIPDTQYF. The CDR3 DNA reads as TGCGCCAGCAGCTTGGATATACCAGATACGCAGTATTTT. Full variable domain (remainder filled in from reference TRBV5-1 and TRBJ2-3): KAGVTQTPRYLIKTRGQQVTLSCSPISGHRSVSWYQQTPGQGLQFLFEYFSETQRNKGNFPGRFSGRQFSNSRSEMNVSTLELGDSALYLCASSLDIPDTQYFGPGTRLTVL.

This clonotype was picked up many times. This CDR3 is CASSYLLDEQFF. The CDR3 DNA follows: TGCGCCAGCAGTTACTTGCTGGATGAGCAGTTCTTC. V is TRBV10-2 and J is TRBJ2-1; D remains ambiguous. The CDR3 runs to 12 residues. From germline, CDR1 is WSHSY and CDR2 SAAADI. Between the trimmed V and J ends, which lost 5 bases and 8 bases, there was a span of 10 bases.

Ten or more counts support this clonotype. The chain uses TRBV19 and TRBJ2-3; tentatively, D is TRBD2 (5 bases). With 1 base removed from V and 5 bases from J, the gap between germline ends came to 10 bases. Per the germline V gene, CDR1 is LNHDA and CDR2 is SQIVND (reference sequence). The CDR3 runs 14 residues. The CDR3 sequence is CASSIAPEGDTQYF. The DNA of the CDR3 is TGTGCCAGTAGTATAGCCCCAGAGGGAGATACGCAGTATTTT.

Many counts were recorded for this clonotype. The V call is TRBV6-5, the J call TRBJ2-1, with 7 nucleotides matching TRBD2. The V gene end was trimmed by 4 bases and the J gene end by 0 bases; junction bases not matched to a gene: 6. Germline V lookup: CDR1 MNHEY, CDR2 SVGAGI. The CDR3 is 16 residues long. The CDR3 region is CASSFYGGSSYNEQFF. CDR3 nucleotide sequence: TGTGCCAGCAGTTTCTACGGGGGGAGCTCCTACAATGAGCAGTTCTTC.

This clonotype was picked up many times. The CDR3 DNA is TGCGCCAGCAGCTTGGACGGCGGGAGGGTCACAGATACGCAGTATTTT. Its translation: CASSLDGGRVTDTQYF. This rearrangement joins TRBV5-1 to TRBJ2-3, with 9 bases matching TRBD2. Looked up from germline, CDR1 is SGHRS and CDR2 is YFSETQ. Trimming removed 0 bases from V and 2 bases from J; junction bases left unmatched: 4. CDR3 size: 16 residues.

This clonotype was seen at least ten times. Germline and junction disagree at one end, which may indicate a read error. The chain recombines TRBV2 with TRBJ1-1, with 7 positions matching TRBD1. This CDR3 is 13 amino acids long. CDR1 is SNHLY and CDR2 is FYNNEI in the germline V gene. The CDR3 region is CASSPWTGGAPKF. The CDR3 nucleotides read TGTGCCAGCAGTCCGTGGACAGGAGGGGCCCCAAAATTT.

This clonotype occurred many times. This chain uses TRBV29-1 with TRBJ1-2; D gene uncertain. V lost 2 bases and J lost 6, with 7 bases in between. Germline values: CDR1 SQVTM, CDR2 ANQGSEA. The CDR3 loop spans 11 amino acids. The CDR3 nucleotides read TGCAGCGTTGAATCCGGGGATGGCTACACCTTC. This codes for CSVESGDGYTF. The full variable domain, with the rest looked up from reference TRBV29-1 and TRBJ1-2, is SAVISQKPSRDICQRGTSLTIQCQVDSQVTMMFWYRQQPGQSLTLIATANQGSEATYESGFVIDKFPISRPNLTFSTLTVSNMSPEDSSIYLCSVESGDGYTFGSGTRLTVV.

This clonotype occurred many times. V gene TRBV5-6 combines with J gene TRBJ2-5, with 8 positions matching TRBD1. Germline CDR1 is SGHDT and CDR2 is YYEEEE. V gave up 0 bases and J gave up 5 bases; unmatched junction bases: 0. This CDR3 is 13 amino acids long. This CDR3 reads CASSLDRGETQYF. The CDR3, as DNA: TGTGCCAGCAGCTTGGACAGGGGGGAGACCCAGTACTTC.

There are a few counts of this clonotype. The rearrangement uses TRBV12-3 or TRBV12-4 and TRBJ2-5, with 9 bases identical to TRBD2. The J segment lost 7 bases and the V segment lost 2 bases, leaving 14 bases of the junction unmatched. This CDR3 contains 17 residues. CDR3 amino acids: CASSLLAGATQLGTQYF. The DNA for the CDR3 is TGTGCCAGCAGTTTATTAGCGGGAGCGACACAGCTCGGGACCCAGTACTTC.

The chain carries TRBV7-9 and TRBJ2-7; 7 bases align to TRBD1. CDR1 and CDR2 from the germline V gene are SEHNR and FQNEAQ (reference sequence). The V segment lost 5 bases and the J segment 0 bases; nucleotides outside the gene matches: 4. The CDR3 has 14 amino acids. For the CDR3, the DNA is TGTGCCAGCAGCCCGACAGGGAGCTCCTACGAGCAGTACTTC. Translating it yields CASSPTGSSYEQYF.

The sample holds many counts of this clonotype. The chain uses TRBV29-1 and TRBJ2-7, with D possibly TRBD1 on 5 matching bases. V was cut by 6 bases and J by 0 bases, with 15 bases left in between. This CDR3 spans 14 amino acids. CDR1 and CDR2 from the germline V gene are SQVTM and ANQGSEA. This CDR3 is CSVTGAVSSYEQYF. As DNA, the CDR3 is TGCAGCGTAACTGGGGCGGTTAGCTCCTACGAGCAGTACTTC.

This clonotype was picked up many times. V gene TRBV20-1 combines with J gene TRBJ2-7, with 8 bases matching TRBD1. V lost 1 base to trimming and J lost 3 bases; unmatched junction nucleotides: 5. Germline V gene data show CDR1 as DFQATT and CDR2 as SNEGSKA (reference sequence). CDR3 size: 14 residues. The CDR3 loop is CSARGTGQNYEQYF. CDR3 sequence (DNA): TGCAGTGCTAGAGGGACAGGGCAGAACTACGAGCAGTACTTC.

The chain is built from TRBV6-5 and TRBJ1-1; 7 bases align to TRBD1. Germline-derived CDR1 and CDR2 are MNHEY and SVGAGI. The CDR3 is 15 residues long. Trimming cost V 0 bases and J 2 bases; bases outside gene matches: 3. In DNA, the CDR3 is TGTGCCAGCAGTTACTCGAACAGGGGTAACACTGAAGCTTTCTTT. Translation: CASSYSNRGNTEAFF.